This TCR beta chain was retrieved from a study of neurological immune-mediated disorders. This clonotype was recorded at least ten times. Its antigen is not identified. With 10-nucleotide random UMIs, 5'RACE was used to make the cDNA. The yield of each sequencing run was over 160 million TCR-beta sequences from 15-18 subjects. TCRdb recomputed calls from the 5' RACE reads with MiXCR, one row per CDR3 protein. In the table there are tens of thousands of distinct CDR3 sequences, around a tenth of which are singletons. The study, taken as a whole, reports: Sharing of CDR3 amino acid sequences among expanded clones across subjects was absent, suggesting private repertoires in all groups. The greatest TCR clonal expansion appeared in HTLV-1-associated myelopathy and the smallest, falling below healthy controls, in multiple sclerosis.

This CDR3 contains 11 residues. Germline lookup yields CDR1 ENHRY and CDR2 SYGVKD. Between the trimmed V and J ends, which lost 0 bases and 11 bases, there was a span of 7 bases. The clonotype originates from a man between 40 and 49 years old in good health. This chain links TRBV10-3 with TRBJ1-1; D is ambiguous. Material: PBMCs. The CDR3 reads CAISESHRAFF. Written as DNA, the CDR3 is TGTGCCATCAGTGAGTCCCACCGGGCTTTCTTT.